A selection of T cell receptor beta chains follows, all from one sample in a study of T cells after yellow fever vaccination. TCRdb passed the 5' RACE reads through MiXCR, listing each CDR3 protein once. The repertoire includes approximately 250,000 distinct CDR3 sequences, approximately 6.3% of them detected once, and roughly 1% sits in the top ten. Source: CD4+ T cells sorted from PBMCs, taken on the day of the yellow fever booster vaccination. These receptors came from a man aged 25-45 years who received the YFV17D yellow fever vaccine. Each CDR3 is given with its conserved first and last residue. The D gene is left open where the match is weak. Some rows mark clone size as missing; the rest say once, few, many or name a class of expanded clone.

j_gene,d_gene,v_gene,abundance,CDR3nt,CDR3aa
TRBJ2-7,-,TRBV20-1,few,TGCAGTGCTAGAAGGGGGGAGGGCCTTTACGAGCAGTACTTC,CSARRGEGLYEQYF
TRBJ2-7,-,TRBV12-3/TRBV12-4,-,TGTGCCAGCAGTTTTCTGCCGAACTACGAGCAGTACTTC,CASSFLPNYEQYF
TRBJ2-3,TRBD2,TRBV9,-,TGTGCCAACAGCGTAGGGACTAGCCGTGCAGATACGCAGTATTTT,CANSVGTSRADTQYF
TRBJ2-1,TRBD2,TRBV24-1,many,TGTGCCACCAGTGATCCCGGGACTAGCGGATACAATGAGCAGTTCTTC,CATSDPGTSGYNEQFF
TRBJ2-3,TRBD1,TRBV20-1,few,TGCAGTGCTCCCTACAGGGGGCTCAGCACAGATACGCAGTATTTT,CSAPYRGLSTDTQYF
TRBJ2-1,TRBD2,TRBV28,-,TGTGCCAGCAGTTCTAGCGGGAGGGAGCAGTTCTTC,CASSSSGREQFF
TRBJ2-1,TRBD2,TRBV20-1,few,TGCAGTGCTAGAGGCGGGAGGGGAGTCAATGAGCAGTTCTTC,CSARGGRGVNEQFF
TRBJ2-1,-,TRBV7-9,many,TGTGCCAGCAGCTTAGTTGACGGAGGGTACAATGAGCAGTTCTTC,CASSLVDGGYNEQFF
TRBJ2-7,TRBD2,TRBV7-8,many,TGTGCCAGCAGCTCGACTAGCGGGAGCGTCCACGAGCAGTACTTC,CASSSTSGSVHEQYF
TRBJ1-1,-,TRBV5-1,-,TGCGCCAGCAGCTTGGGGGGGGGGATTGCTAGACGCACTGAAGCTTTCTTT,CASSLGGGIARRTEAFF
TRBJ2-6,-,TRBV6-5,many,TGTGCCAGCAGATACGAGACGGCCGGGGCCAACGTCCTGACTTTC,CASRYETAGANVLTF
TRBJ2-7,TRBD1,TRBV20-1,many,TGCAGTGCTAGTCCCTTATCGGGACAGGCCTACGAGCAGTACTTC,CSASPLSGQAYEQYF
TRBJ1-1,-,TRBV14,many,TGTGCCAGCAGCCCCCAAATGAACACTGAAGCTTTCTTT,CASSPQMNTEAFF
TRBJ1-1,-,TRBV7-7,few,TGTGCTAGCAGCTTCAGACAGGACACTGAAGCTTTCTTT,CASSFRQDTEAFF
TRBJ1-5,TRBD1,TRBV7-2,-,TGTGCCAGCAGCTTACAGGGACAGGCTTATCAGCCCCAGCATTTT,CASSLQGQAYQPQHF
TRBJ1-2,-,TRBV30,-,TGTGCCTCCCGACAGACCCATGGCTACACCTTC,CASRQTHGYTF
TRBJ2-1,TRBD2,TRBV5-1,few,TGCGCCAGCAGCTTGACTAGCGGAGGCTACAATGAGCAGTTCTTC,CASSLTSGGYNEQFF
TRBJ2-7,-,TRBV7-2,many,TGTGCCAGCAGCCAGGGGACGGCCAACGAGCAGTACTTC,CASSQGTANEQYF
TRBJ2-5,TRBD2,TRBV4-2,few,TGTGCCAGCAGCCAAGGTGGACTAGCGGAAGAGACCCAGTACTTC,CASSQGGLAEETQYF
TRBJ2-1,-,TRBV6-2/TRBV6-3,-,TGTGCCAGCACGACCGGGGGCGGGAGAAGGTCCTACAATGAGCAGTTCTTC,CASTTGGGRRSYNEQFF
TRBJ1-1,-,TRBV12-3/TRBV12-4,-,TGTGCCAGCAGAAGCAGGGGAGGGCCCTTGAACACTGAAGCTTTCTTT,CASRSRGGPLNTEAFF
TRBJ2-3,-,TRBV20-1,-,TGCAGTGCTACCAAGGCGGTAACAGATACGCAGTATTTT,CSATKAVTDTQYF
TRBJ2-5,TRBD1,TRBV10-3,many,TGTGCCATCAGTGAGGGACAGGGGCAAGAGACCCAGTACTTC,CAISEGQGQETQYF
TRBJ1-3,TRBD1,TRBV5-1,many,TGCGCCAGCAGCTACAGGGGTTCGGGAGGAAACACCATATATTTT,CASSYRGSGGNTIYF
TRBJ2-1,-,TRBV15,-,TGTGCCACCAGCGGGGACGGGCGTAATGAGCAGTTCTTC,CATSGDGRNEQFF
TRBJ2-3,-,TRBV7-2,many,TGTGCCAGCAGCTTATCGGGCATTAGCACAGATACGCAGTATTTT,CASSLSGISTDTQYF
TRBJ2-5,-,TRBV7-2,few,TGTGCCAGCAGCTTAACGTGGGGGACCCAGTACTTC,CASSLTWGTQYF
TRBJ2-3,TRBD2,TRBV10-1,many,TGCGCCAGCAGTGAGTCGAAGGCGGGAGTCCCAGATACGCAGTATTTT,CASSESKAGVPDTQYF